What follows are 21 T cell receptor beta chains derived from one specimen sequenced in a study of response to subunit inactivated influenza vaccine. TCRdb redid the calling of the RT-PCR reads with MiXCR, one entry per CDR3 protein. The sample lists about 180,000 distinct CDR3 sequences, around 10% occurring once. The sequenced sample was CD8+ T cells sorted from PBMCs, obtained roughly 24 months after vaccination. The receptors come from a man between 50 and 75 years old who received an inactivated influenza vaccine.

A note on this clonotype: Germline and junction disagree at one end, which may indicate a read error. The V call is TRBV12-3 or TRBV12-4, the J call TRBJ2-3, with TRBD1 as a possible D gene (6 bases). The CDR3 loop spans 11 amino acids. The CDR3 loop reads CASSAGDTQFF. DNA of the CDR3: TGTGCCAGCAGTGCAGGGGATACGCAGTTTTTT.

This clonotype was picked up a small number of times. This chain connects TRBV19 to TRBJ2-2; D ambiguous. CDR1 and CDR2 from the germline V gene are LNHDA and SQIVND (reference sequence). The CDR3 totals 14 residues. With 2 bases removed from V and 4 bases from J, the gap between germline ends came to 8 bases. The CDR3 DNA reads TGTGCCAGTAGTATATCACACCGCACCGGGGAGCTGTTTTTT. It is translated as CASSISHRTGELFF.

For the CDR3, the DNA is TGTGCCGCGCTGGGGCGGGAGGTCACAGATACGCAGTATTTT. Its translation: CAALGREVTDTQYF. The chain employs TRBV24-1 and TRBJ2-3, with 8 bases lining up with TRBD2. The CDR3 totals 14 residues. V shed 12 bases, J shed 2 bases, and the junction held 9 bases outside the gene matches. The V gene's germline CDR1 is KGHDR and CDR2 SFDVKD.

V gene TRBV7-9 combines with J gene TRBJ2-1, with D unclear. The CDR3 spans 11 residues. V was cut by 5 bases and J by 10 bases, with 9 bases left in between. Germline values: CDR1 SEHNR, CDR2 FQNEAQ (reference sequence). The CDR3 here is CASSAIREQFF. DNA of the CDR3: TGTGCCAGCAGCGCCATCAGGGAGCAGTTCTTC.

This clonotype has ten or more counts. The V and J genes are TRBV29-1 and TRBJ2-3; the D gene could be TRBD1 or TRBD2 (6 bases each). Germline CDR1 reads SQVTM; CDR2 reads ANQGSEA. The CDR3 runs to 15 residues. V was clipped by 7 bases and J by 3 bases, with 20 bases between them. CDR3: CSAGGGEIPTDTQYF. The CDR3 DNA sequence: TGCAGCGCTGGAGGGGGAGAGATTCCTACAGATACGCAGTATTTT.

This chain links TRBV11-2 with TRBJ2-6; the D call may be TRBD1 or TRBD2 (5 bases each). The CDR3 contains 17 residues. V lost 3 bases, J lost 0 bases, and 12 bases lay in between. The V gene's germline CDR1 is SGHAT and CDR2 FQNNGV. In DNA form, the CDR3 reads TGTGCCAGCAGCTTTTTTCGGGGCGCCTCTGGGGCCAACGTCCTGACTTTC. Amino acid sequence: CASSFFRGASGANVLTF.

This clonotype showed up many times. This rearrangement joins TRBV4-2 to TRBJ2-1; 9 bases are shared with TRBD2. The J segment lost 9 bases and the V segment lost 1 base, leaving 7 bases of the junction unmatched. In germline, CDR1 is LGHNA, CDR2 YNFKEQ. This CDR3 contains 15 residues. CDR3 DNA: TGTGCCAGCAGCCAAGGAGTTAGCGGGAGTGGTGAGCAGTTCTTC. This gives the protein CASSQGVSGSGEQFF.

This clonotype has only a few counts. The chain uses TRBV15 and TRBJ2-3; 8 positions match TRBD2. There are 15 residues in the CDR3. Germline lookup yields CDR1 LNHNV and CDR2 YYDKDF (reference sequence). J lost 10 bases, V lost 1 base, and 10 bases had no gene match. The CDR3 sequence: CATSRGATGGVAQYF. The CDR3 nucleotides read TGTGCCACCAGCAGAGGGGCCACGGGGGGGGTGGCGCAGTATTTT.

This clonotype was found a few times. The chain has TRBV11-2 and TRBJ2-1, with TRBD2 as a possible D gene (5 bases). From germline, CDR1 is SGHAT and CDR2 FQNNGV. V lost 5 bases, J lost 5 bases, and 13 bases lay in between. This CDR3 contains 14 residues. CDR3 DNA: TGTGCCAGCAGCCCGCGGGCTCCGGACAATGAGCAGTTCTTC. Its protein product is CASSPRAPDNEQFF.

This clonotype turned up a few times. The chain carries TRBV4-1 and TRBJ1-2, with D tentatively TRBD1 (5 bases). This CDR3 has 15 residues. V was cut by 1 base and J by 4 bases, with 13 bases left in between. The V gene's germline CDR1 is MGHRA and CDR2 YSYEKL. The CDR3 region is CASSQAGWQGYGYTF. The CDR3 DNA is TGCGCCAGCAGCCAAGCAGGGTGGCAGGGCTATGGCTACACCTTC.

This clonotype was picked up a small number of times. This chain links TRBV12-3 or TRBV12-4 with TRBJ1-1, with 7 bases aligning to TRBD1. CDR3 size: 14 residues. V gave up 4 bases and J gave up 5 bases; unmatched junction bases: 7. CDR3 sequence: CASSSDRVRTEAFF. The CDR3 DNA reads as TGTGCCAGCAGTTCCGACAGGGTAAGAACTGAAGCTTTCTTT.

A few counts support this clonotype. V is TRBV6-1 and J is TRBJ2-7; 13 bases are shared with TRBD2. The CDR3 is made up of 15 amino acids. Losses at the gene ends were 5 bases for V and 5 bases for J; bases not matched to a gene: 6. In germline, CDR1 is MNHNS, CDR2 SASEGT. CDR3 amino acids: CASSKTSGRLDEQYF. CDR3 nucleotides: TGTGCCAGCAGTAAGACTAGCGGGAGGCTAGACGAGCAGTACTTC.

This clonotype came up a few times. The chain joins TRBV20-1 to TRBJ2-1; possibly TRBD2 for D (5 bases). The germline V gene encodes CDR1 DFQATT and CDR2 SNEGSKA (reference sequence). The CDR3 consists of 15 residues. Trimming took 5 bases from V and 3 from J, leaving 17 bases between them. Here the CDR3 reads CSAGPRGEGYNEQFF. CDR3 in DNA: TGCAGTGCTGGACCTCGGGGAGAAGGCTACAATGAGCAGTTCTTC.

This clonotype was recorded at least ten times. V is TRBV10-3 and J is TRBJ1-3; D gene uncertain. Trimming cost V 4 bases and J 0 bases, with 7 bases left between them. Germline V gives CDR1 ENHRY, CDR2 SYGVKD. This CDR3 has 14 amino acids. DNA for the CDR3: TGTGCCATCAGTGGGACCGACTCTGGAAACACCATATATTTT. Protein sequence: CAISGTDSGNTIYF.

This clonotype was counted a few times. The chain combines TRBV4-1 with TRBJ1-6, with D unclear. The CDR3 contains 15 residues. Germline V gene data show CDR1 as MGHRA and CDR2 as YSYEKL. Trimming took off 4 bases at V and 7 bases at J, with 14 bases between the two ends. This chain's CDR3 is CASSRTAQLNSPLHF. CDR3 DNA: TGCGCCAGCAGCCGGACGGCACAGCTAAATTCACCCCTCCACTTT.

In this sample, this clonotype turned up a few times. The J gene is TRBJ2-5, the V gene TRBV29-1, with D possibly being TRBD1 or TRBD2 (5 bases each). CDR3 length: 15 amino acids. V lost 2 bases, J lost 1 base, and 14 bases lay in between. Germline V gene data show CDR1 as SQVTM and CDR2 as ANQGSEA. The CDR3 here is CSVELGVAVQETQYF. The CDR3 coding sequence is TGCAGCGTTGAATTGGGGGTTGCGGTCCAAGAGACCCAGTACTTC.

The gene calls are TRBV2 and TRBJ2-6, with TRBD1 matching 11 bases. V dropped 6 bases and J dropped 3; count of bases not matched to a gene: 7. The germline CDR1 and CDR2 sequences are SNHLY and FYNNEI. CDR3 length equals 17 residues. This CDR3 reads CASSSPGQGVGANVLTF. The DNA for the CDR3 is TGTGCCAGCAGCTCGCCGGGACAGGGGGTTGGGGCCAACGTCCTGACTTTC.

This clonotype was seen at least ten times. This chain joins TRBV2 and TRBJ2-3; D remains unclear. This CDR3 spans 12 amino acids. The V gene lost 1 base and the J gene lost 3 bases, with 2 bases spanning the gap. Germline values: CDR1 SNHLY, CDR2 FYNNEI. CDR3 DNA: TGTGCCAGCAGTGAAGGGACAGATACGCAGTATTTT. Its translation is CASSEGTDTQYF. Supplemented by reference TRBV2 and TRBJ2-3, the full variable domain reads EPEVTQTPSHQVTQMGQEVILRCVPISNHLYFYWYRQILGQKVEFLVSFYNNEISEKSEIFDDQFSVERPDGSNFTLKIRSTKLEDSAMYFCASSEGTDTQYFGPGTRLTVL.

This clonotype was recorded a few times. The J gene is TRBJ1-1, the V gene TRBV9, with D maybe TRBD1 (6 bases). V lost 3 bases to trimming and J lost 1 base, with 16 bases between them. Germline lookup yields CDR1 SGDLS and CDR2 YYNGEE. This CDR3 has 16 amino acids. The CDR3 region is CASSARPGHSNTEAFF. Here the CDR3 DNA reads TGTGCCAGCAGCGCCCGACCGGGACATTCGAACACTGAAGCTTTCTTT. The full variable domain, in which reference TRBV9 and TRBJ1-1 provide the parts outside the CDR3, is DSGVTQTPKHLITATGQRVTLRCSPRSGDLSVYWYQQSLDQGLQFLIQYYNGEERAKGNILERFSAQQFPDLHSELNLSSLELGDSALYFCASSARPGHSNTEAFFGQGTRLTVV.

The chain links TRBV28 to TRBJ2-3, with 9 bases aligning to TRBD1. The CDR3 length is 20 residues. Trimming at V came to 5 bases and at J to 3 bases, leaving 21 bases not matched to a gene. CDR1 is MDHEN and CDR2 is SYDVKM in the germline V gene. CDR3 nucleotides: TGTGCCAGCAGTATACCGGGACAGGGTTCACTTGCGATAATTACAGATACGCAGTATTTT. Protein: CASSIPGQGSLAIITDTQYF.

This clonotype was seen more than once but under ten times. The chain recombines TRBV12-3 or TRBV12-4 with TRBJ2-2; D is uncertain. V lost 3 bases to trimming and J lost 5 bases, with 7 bases between them. This CDR3 spans 13 amino acids. The CDR3 protein is CASSFLSTGELFF. DNA for the CDR3: TGTGCCAGCAGTTTTCTGTCAACCGGGGAGCTGTTTTTT.